The 15 T cell receptor beta chains given below trace back to one sample, sequenced in a study of Graves' ophthalmopathy and Graves' hyperthyroidism (dated by TCRdb to 2017 to 2018). Sequenced using an Illumina HiSeq 2000. TCR beta CDR3 regions were amplified from RNA transcripts for repertoire sequencing. The first round of RT-PCR was done with HTBI primers and the Qiagen OneStep RT-PCR kit, and was followed by a second round of multiplex PCR, then size selection and purification. TCRdb trimmed public reads at Q25 via fastp, called clones via MiXCR and kept in-frame beta chains. Every CDR3 protein is listed once, alongside the most common genes and DNA of its rows. This sample gives under 350,000 distinct CDR3 sequences in total; 15% to 20% of them show up just once. The ten biggest clones cover 12% of the sample. The sequenced sample was peripheral blood. The receptors derive from an adult man with Graves' ophthalmopathy.

Ten or more counts support this clonotype. V and J are TRBV27 and TRBJ1-5; weak D call: TRBD1 (6 bases). Germline lookup yields CDR1 MNHEY and CDR2 SMNVEV (reference sequence). Deletions cut 6 bases from V and 3 bases from J, with 9 bases between. The CDR3 length is 13 residues. The DNA for the CDR3 is TGTGCCAGCAGGAGACAGGTCAATCAGCCCCAGCATTTT. Protein sequence: CASRRQVNQPQHF.

This clonotype has a count of ten or more. The chain uses TRBV2 and TRBJ2-2, with D unresolved. Germline-derived CDR1 and CDR2 are SNHLY and FYNNEI. V lost 7 bases to trimming and J lost 4 bases, with 4 bases between them. The CDR3 totals 11 residues. The CDR3, as DNA: TGTGCCAGCATCATCACCGGGGAGCTGTTTTTT. This encodes CASIITGELFF.

This clonotype was detected a few times. The chain uses TRBV28 and TRBJ2-7; 7 bases match TRBD1. The V and J ends lost 9 bases and 5 bases, in that order; junction bases with no gene match: 13. Looked up from germline, CDR1 is MDHEN and CDR2 is SYDVKM. The CDR3 consists of 14 residues. The CDR3 DNA is TGTGCCAGTAACCGAAGGGGACAGTTGGACGAGCAGTACTTC. Translation gives CASNRRGQLDEQYF.

This clonotype was observed at least ten times. The rearrangement links TRBV6-1 to TRBJ1-1, with D perhaps matching TRBD1 (6 bases). The germline V and J ends were trimmed by 8 bases and 0 bases, with 16 bases remaining between them. From germline, CDR1 is MNHNS and CDR2 SASEGT. The length of the CDR3 is 15 residues. This CDR3 is CASGGETGLNTEAFF. Written as DNA, the CDR3 is TGTGCCAGCGGGGGTGAAACAGGGCTGAACACTGAAGCTTTCTTT.

This clonotype was seen at least ten times. This chain connects TRBV2 to TRBJ1-5; the match to TRBD1 covers 8 bases. CDR1 and CDR2 (germline): SNHLY, FYNNEI. Unmatched junction bases numbered 7, after V lost 7 bases and J lost 2 bases. CDR3 length: 15 amino acids. Here the CDR3 reads CASTGQGGGNQPQHF. CDR3 nucleotides: TGTGCCAGCACAGGACAGGGTGGTGGCAATCAGCCCCAGCATTTT.

With respect to this clonotype: Lacking the conserved final phenylalanine or tryptophan, this CDR3 likely reflects a read error. The chain has TRBV7-2 and TRBJ2-5, with TRBD2 identical over 8 bases. Germline V lookup: CDR1 SGHTA, CDR2 FQGNSA. The CDR3 loop spans 14 amino acids. The V gene end was trimmed by 3 bases and the J gene end by 1 base; junction bases not matched to a gene: 1. CDR3 coding DNA: TGTGCCAGCAGCTTTCTAGCGGGCCAAGAGACCCAGTACCTC. Amino acid sequence: CASSFLAGQETQYL.

This clonotype has at least ten counts. The genes are TRBV7-9 and TRBJ1-2, with D perhaps TRBD1 (5 bases). Germline values: CDR1 SEHNR, CDR2 FQNEAQ (reference sequence). V was trimmed by 5 bases and J by 5 bases, leaving 15 bases between them. The CDR3 spans 14 residues. The CDR3 DNA reads TGTGCCAGCAGCCCTACGACAGAAAATTATGGCTACACCTTC. Its protein product is CASSPTTENYGYTF. The full variable domain, with the rest looked up from reference TRBV7-9 and TRBJ1-2, is DTGVSQNPRHKITKRGQNVTFRCDPISEHNRLYWYRQTLGQGPEFLTYFQNEAQLEKSRLLSDRFSAERPKGSFSTLEIQRTEQGDSAMYLCASSPTTENYGYTFGSGTRLTVV.

J is TRBJ2-7 and V is TRBV24-1, with D maybe TRBD2 (6 bases). The V and J ends lost 7 bases and 7 bases respectively, with 22 bases between them. Germline V gives CDR1 KGHDR, CDR2 SFDVKD. This CDR3 comprises 15 residues. Written as DNA, the CDR3 is TGTGCCACCAGCTCCCGGGCGGGGAATTTGGGAGAGCAGTACTTC. It is translated as CATSSRAGNLGEQYF.

As regards this clonotype: The junction and the germline gene differ at one end; a read error may be behind it. The chain uses TRBV6-4 and TRBJ1-2; possibly TRBD1 for D (5 bases). Per germline, CDR1 MRHNA and CDR2 SNTAGT. The CDR3 spans 13 residues. In nucleotides, the CDR3 is TGTGCCAGCAGTGTGGCCCACCGTCGGGGCTACATCTTC. Its translation: CASSVAHRRGYIF.

Points on this clonotype: A much larger clone differs from this one at a single base, so this may be a read error. This rearrangement joins TRBV4-2 to TRBJ2-5; D is perhaps TRBD2 (7 bases). Per germline, CDR1 LGHNA and CDR2 YNFKEQ. CDR3 length: 16 residues. The DNA of the CDR3 is TGTGCCAGCGGCCAAGTAGGGGTTGAAGGGGGGGGGATCCAGTACTTC. Amino acids: CASGQVGVEGGGIQYF.

This clonotype was found many times. The rearrangement links TRBV6-5 to TRBJ2-7; D is perhaps TRBD1 or TRBD2 (5 bases each). V shed 5 bases and J shed 6 bases, with 14 bases lying between them. This CDR3 contains 13 residues. The germline V gene has CDR1 MNHEY and CDR2 SVGAGI. The CDR3 spells CASSRGPRGEQYF. CDR3 bases: TGTGCCAGCAGTAGGGGCCCTCGGGGCGAGCAGTACTTC.

This clonotype was picked up many times. The gene calls are TRBV11-2 and TRBJ2-5, with D perhaps assigned TRBD1 or TRBD2 (5 bases each). With 4 bases removed from V and 4 bases from J, the gap between germline ends came to 13 bases. Germline CDR1 reads SGHAT; CDR2 reads FQNNGV. The CDR3 runs to 14 residues. The CDR3 sequence: CASSSPGAGETQYF. In nucleotides, the CDR3 is TGTGCCAGCAGCTCACCCGGGGCCGGAGAGACCCAGTACTTC.

The V gene is TRBV29-1, the J gene TRBJ1-1; the D gene is possibly TRBD1 (5 bases). Deletions cut 4 bases from V and 1 base from J, with 10 bases between. From germline, CDR1 is SQVTM and CDR2 ANQGSEA. The CDR3 has 13 residues. CDR3 in amino acids: CSVVWGPNTEAFF. The CDR3 DNA reads as TGCAGCGTTGTTTGGGGACCGAACACTGAAGCTTTCTTT.

This clonotype was seen at least ten times. The CDR3 protein is CASSLRPQGRPSRETQYF. In nucleotides, the CDR3 is TGTGCCAGCAGTTTACGCCCTCAGGGAAGGCCATCCCGGGAGACCCAGTACTTC. The chain carries TRBV28 and TRBJ2-5, with D perhaps TRBD1 (5 bases). V lost 2 bases and J 5 bases, leaving 24 bases between the germline ends. This CDR3 contains 18 residues. The V gene's germline CDR1 is MDHEN and CDR2 SYDVKM.

This clonotype was found a few times. The chain recombines TRBV6-2 or TRBV6-3 with TRBJ2-5; 12 bases line up with TRBD2. From germline, CDR1 is MNHEY and CDR2 SVGEGT. With 2 bases clipped from V and 2 bases from J, the junction kept 12 bases outside the gene matches. The CDR3 length is 19 residues. As DNA, the CDR3 is TGTGCCAGCAGTTACAGGCTAGCGGGAGGGCCAGGGTATCAAGAGACCCAGTACTTC. It encodes CASSYRLAGGPGYQETQYF.